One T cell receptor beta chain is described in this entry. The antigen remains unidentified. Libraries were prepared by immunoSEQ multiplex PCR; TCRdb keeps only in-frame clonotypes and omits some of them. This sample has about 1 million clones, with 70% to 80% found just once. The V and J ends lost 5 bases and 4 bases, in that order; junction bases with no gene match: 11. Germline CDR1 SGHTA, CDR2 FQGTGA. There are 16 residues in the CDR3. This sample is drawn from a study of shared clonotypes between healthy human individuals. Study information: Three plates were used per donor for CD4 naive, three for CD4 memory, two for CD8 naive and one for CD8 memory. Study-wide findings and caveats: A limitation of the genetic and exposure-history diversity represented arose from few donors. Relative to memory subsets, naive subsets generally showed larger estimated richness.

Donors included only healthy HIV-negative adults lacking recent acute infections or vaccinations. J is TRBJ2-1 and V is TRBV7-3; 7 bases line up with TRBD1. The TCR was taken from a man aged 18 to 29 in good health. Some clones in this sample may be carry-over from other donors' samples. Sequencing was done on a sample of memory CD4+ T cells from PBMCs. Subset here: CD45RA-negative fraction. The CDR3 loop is CASSPRGGRDYNEQFF. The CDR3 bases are TGTGCCAGCAGCCCCAGAGGGGGCCGGGATTACAATGAGCAGTTCTTC. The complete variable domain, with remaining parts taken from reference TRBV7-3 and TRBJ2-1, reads GAGVSQTPSNKVTEKGKYVELRCDPISGHTALYWYRQSLGQGPEFLIYFQGTGAADDSGLPNDRFFAVRPEGSVSTLKIQRTERGDSAVYLCASSPRGGRDYNEQFFGPGTRLTVL.